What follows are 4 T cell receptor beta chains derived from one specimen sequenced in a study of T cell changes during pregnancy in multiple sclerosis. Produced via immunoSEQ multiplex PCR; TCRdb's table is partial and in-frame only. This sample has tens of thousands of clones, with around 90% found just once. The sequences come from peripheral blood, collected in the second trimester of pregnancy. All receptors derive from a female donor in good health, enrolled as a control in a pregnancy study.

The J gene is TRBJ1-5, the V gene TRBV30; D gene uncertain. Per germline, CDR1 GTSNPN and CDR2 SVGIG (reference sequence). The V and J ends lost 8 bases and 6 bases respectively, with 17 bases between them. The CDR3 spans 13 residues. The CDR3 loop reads CAMEPGVSQPQHF. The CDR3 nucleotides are TGTGCCATGGAACCAGGTGTAAGTCAGCCCCAGCATTTT.

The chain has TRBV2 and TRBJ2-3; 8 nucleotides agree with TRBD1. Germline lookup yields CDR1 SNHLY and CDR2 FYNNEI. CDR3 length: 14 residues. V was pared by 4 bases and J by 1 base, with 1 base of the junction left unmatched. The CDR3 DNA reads TGTGCCAGCAGTGGGGGACAGGGCACAGATACGCAGTATTTT. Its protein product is CASSGGQGTDTQYF.

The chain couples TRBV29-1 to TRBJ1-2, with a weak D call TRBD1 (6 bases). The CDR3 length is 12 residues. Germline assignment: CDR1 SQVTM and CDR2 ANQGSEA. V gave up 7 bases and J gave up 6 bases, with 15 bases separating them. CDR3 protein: CSARTGFDGYTF. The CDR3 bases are TGCAGCGCCCGAACAGGGTTCGATGGCTACACCTTC.

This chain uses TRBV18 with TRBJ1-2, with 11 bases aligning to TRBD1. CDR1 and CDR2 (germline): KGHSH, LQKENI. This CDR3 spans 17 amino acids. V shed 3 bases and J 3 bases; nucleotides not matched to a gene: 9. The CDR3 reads CASSPGQGDILHYGYTF. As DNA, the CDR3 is TGTGCCAGCTCACCGGGACAGGGGGATATTTTGCACTATGGCTACACCTTC.